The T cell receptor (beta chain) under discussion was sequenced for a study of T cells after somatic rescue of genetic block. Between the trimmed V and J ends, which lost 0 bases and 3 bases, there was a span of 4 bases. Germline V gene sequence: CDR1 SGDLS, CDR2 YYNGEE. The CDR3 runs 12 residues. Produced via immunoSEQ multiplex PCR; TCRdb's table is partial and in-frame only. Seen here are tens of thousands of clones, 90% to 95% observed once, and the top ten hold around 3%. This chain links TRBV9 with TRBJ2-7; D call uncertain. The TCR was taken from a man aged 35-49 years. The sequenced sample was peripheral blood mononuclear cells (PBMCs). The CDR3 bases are TGTGCCAGCAGCGTAGATGGCTACGAGCAGTACTTC. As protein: CASSVDGYEQYF.